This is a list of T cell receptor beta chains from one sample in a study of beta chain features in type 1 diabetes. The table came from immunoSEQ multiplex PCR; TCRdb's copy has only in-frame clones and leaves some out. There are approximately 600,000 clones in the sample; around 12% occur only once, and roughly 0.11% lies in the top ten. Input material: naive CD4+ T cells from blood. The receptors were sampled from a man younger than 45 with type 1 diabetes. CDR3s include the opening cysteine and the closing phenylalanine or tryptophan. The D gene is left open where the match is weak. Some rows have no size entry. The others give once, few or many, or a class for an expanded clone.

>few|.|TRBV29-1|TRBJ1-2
CSVWGPRGPIGYTF
TGCAGCGTCTGGGGGCCCCGAGGCCCCATTGGCTACACCTTC
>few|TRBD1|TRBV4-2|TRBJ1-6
CASSHTGDPYNSPLHF
TGTGCCAGCAGCCACACAGGGGACCCTTATAATTCACCCCTCCACTTT
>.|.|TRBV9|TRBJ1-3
CASSAGQTAGGNTIYF
TGTGCCAGCAGCGCTGGACAGACCGCAGGAGGAAACACCATATATTTT
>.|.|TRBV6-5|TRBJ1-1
CASSYSVRGGRMAFF
TGTGCCAGCAGTTATTCTGTCAGGGGAGGGAGGATGGCTTTCTTT
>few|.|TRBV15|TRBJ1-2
CATSREGGYGYTF
TGTGCCACCAGCAGAGAGGGTGGCTATGGCTACACCTTC
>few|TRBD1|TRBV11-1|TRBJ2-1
CASSSHSGGEQFF
TGTGCCAGCAGCTCTCACTCAGGGGGTGAGCAGTTCTTC
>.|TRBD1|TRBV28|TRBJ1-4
CASSRIEGADEKLFF
TGTGCCAGCAGCCGGATTGAGGGGGCCGATGAAAAACTGTTTTTT
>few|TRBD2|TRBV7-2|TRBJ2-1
CASSPRSGAYNEQFF
TGTGCCAGCAGCCCCAGGAGCGGGGCCTACAATGAGCAGTTCTTC
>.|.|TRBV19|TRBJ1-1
CASSSIWDTEAFF
TGTGCCAGTAGTAGCATTTGGGACACTGAAGCTTTCTTT
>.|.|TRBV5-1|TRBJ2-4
CASSPDTENIQYF
TGCGCCAGCAGCCCAGACACTGAAAACATTCAGTACTTC
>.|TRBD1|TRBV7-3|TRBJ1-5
CASSPGTGTAQPQHF
TGTGCCAGCAGCCCGGGGACAGGGACGGCTCAGCCCCAGCATTTT
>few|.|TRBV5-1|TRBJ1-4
CASSQVRGGTGDNEKLFF
TGCGCCAGCTCGCAAGTACGTGGTGGCACAGGCGATAATGAAAAACTGTTTTTT
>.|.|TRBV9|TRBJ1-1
CASSVGLGLNTEAFF
TGTGCCAGCAGCGTAGGCTTAGGGCTGAACACTGAAGCTTTCTTT
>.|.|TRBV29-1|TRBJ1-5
CSVASGSNQPQHF
TGCAGCGTTGCTTCGGGGAGCAATCAGCCCCAGCATTTT
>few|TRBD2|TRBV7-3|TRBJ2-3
CASSRGTSGSDTQYF
TGTGCCAGCAGCCGGGGGACTAGCGGATCAGATACGCAGTATTTT
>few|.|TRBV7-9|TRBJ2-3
CASSGWGPGDTQYF
TGTGCCAGCAGCGGATGGGGGCCGGGAGATACGCAGTATTTT
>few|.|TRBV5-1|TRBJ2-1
CASSLRQGMNNEQFF
TGCGCCAGCAGCTTGCGTCAGGGTATGAACAATGAGCAGTTCTTC
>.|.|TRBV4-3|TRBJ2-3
CASSRQADTQYF
TGCGCCAGCAGTCGGCAGGCAGATACGCAGTATTTT
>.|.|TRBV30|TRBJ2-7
CAWSVLRDDGEQYF
TGTGCCTGGAGTGTCCTTCGGGACGATGGCGAGCAGTACTTC
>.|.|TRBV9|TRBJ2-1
CASSVGTSSYNEQFF
TGTGCCAGCAGCGTGGGGACGAGCTCCTACAATGAGCAGTTCTTC
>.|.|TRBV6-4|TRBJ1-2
CASTQAANGYTF
TGTGCCAGCACTCAGGCGGCGAACGGCTACACCTTC
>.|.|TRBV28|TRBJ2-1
CASSFPEVQSISSYNEQFF
TGTGCCAGCAGTTTTCCAGAGGTGCAGAGCATATCCTCCTACAATGAGCAGTTCTTC
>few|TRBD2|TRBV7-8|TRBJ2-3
CASTQWGGTDTQYF
TGTGCCAGCACCCAATGGGGGGGGACAGATACGCAGTATTTT
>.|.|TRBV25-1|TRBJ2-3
CASSDPTGGDTQYF
TGTGCCAGCAGTGACCCGACAGGCGGAGATACGCAGTATTTT
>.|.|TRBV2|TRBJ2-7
CASIQAYEQYF
TGTGCCAGCATTCAGGCCTACGAGCAGTACTTC
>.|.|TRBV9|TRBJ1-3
CASSDRDGDSSGNTIYF
TGTGCCAGCAGCGACCGGGACGGGGATTCCTCTGGAAACACCATATATTTT
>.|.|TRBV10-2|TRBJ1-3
CASSSQLSGNTIYF
TGCGCCAGCAGTTCCCAGCTCTCTGGAAACACCATATATTTT
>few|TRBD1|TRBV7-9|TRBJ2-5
CASGTDQETQYF
TGTGCCAGTGGGACAGACCAAGAGACCCAGTACTTC
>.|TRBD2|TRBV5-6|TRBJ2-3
CASSPFAGGADTQYF
TGTGCCAGCAGCCCCTTCGCGGGGGGCGCAGATACGCAGTATTTT
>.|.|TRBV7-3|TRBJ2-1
CASSLAEVSYNEQFF
TGTGCCAGCAGCTTAGCGGAGGTTTCCTACAATGAGCAGTTCTTC